This T cell receptor beta chain was profiled in a study of shared clonotypes between healthy human individuals. Looking at the study overall: The study used three CD4 naive, three CD4 memory, two CD8 naive and one CD8 memory plate per donor. Whole-study results and caveats: Naive CD4 clonotype sharing across several donors was 5% to 6%.

Only Caucasian adults living in Nashville, Tennessee made up the donor group. The DNA input per sorted-subset replicate PCR was 200 ng, corresponding to around 28,000 T cell genomes. Measured with immunoSEQ multiplex PCR; TCRdb has only the in-frame clones, and not every one. The sample shows 850,000 to 1,100,000 clones, roughly 80% of them seen only once. A note on this clone: The antigen remains undetermined.

This CDR3 spans 14 amino acids. Germline lookup yields CDR1 SGHRS and CDR2 YFSETQ. The V end lost 1 base, the J end lost 4 bases, and 11 bases lay between the germline ends. The chain employs TRBV5-1 and TRBJ2-5; D not certain. Material for sequencing was memory CD4+ T cells from PBMCs. Subset of the sample: CD45RA-negative fraction. The receptor was derived from a man between 18 and 35 years old in good health. Some clones in this sample may be carry-over from other donors' samples. CDR3 coding DNA: TGCGCCAGCAGCTTGTCCGTGTCACGAGAGACCCAGTACTTC. The encoded protein is CASSLSVSRETQYF.